Presented here are 26 T cell receptor beta chains from one specimen sequenced in a study of blood T cells in healthy people across ages. Primers used in a second PCR of roughly 7 to 11 cycles were a sample-barcoded 5' primer and a J-beta primer mix. Each CDR3 protein gets one entry after TCRdb re-called the 5' RACE reads with MiXCR. The sample holds more than 1.4 million distinct CDR3 sequences; 42% are singletons and the top ten take under 8%. The sample consisted of blood. Receptors were obtained from a woman aged 18-29 years in good health.

This clonotype was seen a single time. The J gene is TRBJ2-1, the V gene TRBV5-6; D is undetermined. The CDR3 runs 11 residues. CDR1 and CDR2 from the germline V gene are SGHDT and YYEEEE. The V end lost 4 bases, the J end lost 9 bases, and 8 bases lay between the germline ends. Here the CDR3 DNA reads TGTGCCAGCAGCCCTGGTTTTGAGCAGTTCTTC. Residues: CASSPGFEQFF.

The gene calls are TRBV5-1 and TRBJ2-7; TRBD2 matches 9 bases. Germline V lookup: CDR1 SGHRS, CDR2 YFSETQ. The CDR3 consists of 14 residues. Trimming removed 0 bases from V and 5 bases from J; junction bases left unmatched: 3. CDR3 amino acids: CASSLALAGNEQYF. CDR3 DNA: TGCGCCAGCAGCTTGGCCCTAGCGGGAAACGAGCAGTACTTC.

The chain employs TRBV10-3 and TRBJ1-2; 7 nucleotides line up with TRBD1. V was pared by 6 bases and J by 5 bases, with 6 bases of the junction left unmatched. Germline V lookup: CDR1 ENHRY, CDR2 SYGVKD. This CDR3 has 13 amino acids. The CDR3 DNA is TGTGCCATCAGGAATACAGGGGAGTATGGCTACACCTTC. Protein product: CAIRNTGEYGYTF.

This clonotype occurred a few times. The genes are TRBV20-1 and TRBJ2-2; D not resolved. CDR1 and CDR2 (germline): DFQATT, SNEGSKA (reference sequence). This CDR3 has 14 residues. Trimming stripped 4 bases from V and 4 bases from J, with 13 bases between. The CDR3 region is CSATDPKTTGELFF. The CDR3 coding sequence is TGCAGTGCTACCGACCCGAAAACCACCGGGGAGCTGTTTTTT.

This clonotype showed up just once. The gene calls are TRBV7-2 and TRBJ1-3; D ambiguous. CDR3 length: 17 residues. Germline V gene data show CDR1 as SGHTA and CDR2 as FQGNSA. Trimming pared 3 bases from V and 0 bases from J, leaving 15 bases between. For the CDR3, the DNA is TGTGCCAGCAGCTTTGGGAATCGGTGGCTCTCTGGAAACACCATATATTTT. Residues: CASSFGNRWLSGNTIYF.

CDR3 sequence: CASRNRERFPGNGYTF. The CDR3 DNA is TGTGCCAGCAGAAATAGAGAAAGGTTCCCGGGGAATGGCTACACCTTC. This chain joins TRBV6-6 and TRBJ1-2; D uncertain. V was cut by 6 bases and J by 6 bases, with 23 bases left in between. The CDR3 extends over 16 amino acids. Germline assignment: CDR1 MNHNY and CDR2 SVGAGI (reference sequence).

Ten or more counts support this clonotype. The CDR3 DNA is TGTGCCAGCAGTGAAGGATCTGGGGCCAACGTCCTGACTTTC. Protein sequence: CASSEGSGANVLTF. The chain uses TRBV6-1 and TRBJ2-6; D is undetermined. This CDR3 comprises 14 residues. The germline gives CDR1 MNHNS, CDR2 SASEGT. The ends were cut back, 1 base at V and 1 base at J, with 2 bases in the middle.

The chain links TRBV6-5 to TRBJ2-1, with a tentative D call TRBD1 (6 bases). Germline CDR1 and CDR2: MNHEY and SVGAGI. V was cut by 8 bases and J by 4 bases, with 9 bases left in between. This CDR3 spans 12 amino acids. The CDR3 loop reads CASGGAYNEQFF. CDR3 bases: TGTGCCAGCGGGGGCGCTTACAATGAGCAGTTCTTC.

V gene TRBV7-9 combines with J gene TRBJ1-3, with a tentative D call TRBD1 (6 bases). The CDR3 has 16 amino acids. Trimming took off 5 bases at V and 4 bases at J, with 18 bases between the two ends. Germline V gene sequence: CDR1 SEHNR, CDR2 FQNEAQ (reference sequence). The DNA of the CDR3 is TGTGCCAGCAGCGACCTGCGGGACACGGAAGGAAACACCATATATTTT. It yields the protein CASSDLRDTEGNTIYF.

This clonotype showed up just a few times. The chain has TRBV27 and TRBJ2-2; D ambiguous. The ends were cut back, 2 bases at V and 4 bases at J, with 17 bases in the middle. Per the germline V gene, CDR1 is MNHEY and CDR2 is SMNVEV (reference sequence). The CDR3 runs 17 residues. The CDR3 sequence is CASSLRITIQSTGELFF. CDR3 in DNA: TGTGCCAGCAGTTTACGGATAACCATCCAATCCACCGGGGAGCTGTTTTTT.

A remark on this clonotype: A much larger clone differs by one base, so this may be a read error. The rearrangement links TRBV9 to TRBJ2-1; D might be TRBD1 or TRBD2, each matching 5 bases. Trimming took off 2 bases at V and 5 bases at J, with 14 bases between the two ends. The CDR3 runs to 15 residues. In germline, CDR1 is SGDLS, CDR2 YYNGEE. The CDR3 DNA sequence: TGTGCCAGCAGCGTTGGGGGAGCGGCACACAATGAGCAGTTCTTC. Its translation is CASSVGGAAHNEQFF.

J is TRBJ2-1 and V is TRBV6-1; 7 positions agree with TRBD1. CDR1 MNHNS and CDR2 SASEGT come from the germline V gene. J was trimmed by 2 bases and V by 6 bases; bases with no gene match: 7. The CDR3 runs 15 residues. The CDR3 DNA reads as TGTGCCAGCAGCGCCGCCGGGACAGCCTACAATGAGCAGTTCTTC. Translation gives CASSAAGTAYNEQFF.

The V gene is TRBV6-1, the J gene TRBJ2-7; D may be TRBD2 (6 bases). Trimming removed 3 bases from V and 2 bases from J, with 11 bases in between. The CDR3 runs 14 residues. Germline values: CDR1 MNHNS, CDR2 SASEGT. CDR3 sequence (DNA): TGTGCCAGCAGTGACAGGGACTTGGCCTACGAGCAGTACTTC. Protein sequence: CASSDRDLAYEQYF.

V usage is TRBV25-1 and J usage is TRBJ2-3; 9 nucleotides line up with TRBD1. The germline V gene has CDR1 MGHDK and CDR2 SYGVNS. CDR3 length: 15 amino acids. V was pared by 4 bases and J by 9 bases, with 11 bases of the junction left unmatched. The CDR3 nucleotides read TGTGCCAGCAGTGGCCGGGACAGGGAAGGTATGACGCAGTATTTT. It codes for CASSGRDREGMTQYF. The full variable domain, its missing parts supplied by reference TRBV25-1 and TRBJ2-3, is EADIYQTPRYLVIGTGKKITLECSQTMGHDKMYWYQQDPGMELHLIHYSYGVNSTEKGDLSSESTVSRIRTEHFPLTLESARPSHTSQYLCASSGRDREGMTQYFGPGTRLTVL.

This clonotype was seen a single time. The chain recombines TRBV12-3 or TRBV12-4 with TRBJ2-3; D might be TRBD2 (6 bases). Trimming left V 3 bases short and J 4 bases short, with 14 bases between. The CDR3 sequence is 15 residues long. The CDR3 spells CASSFSQTRADTQYF. CDR3 coding DNA: TGTGCCAGCAGTTTTAGTCAGACTAGAGCAGATACGCAGTATTTT.

The chain uses TRBV15 and TRBJ1-5; D is undetermined. CDR1 is LNHNV and CDR2 is YYDKDF in the germline V gene (reference sequence). The CDR3 has 14 residues. Between the trimmed V and J ends, which lost 4 bases and 6 bases, there was a span of 13 bases. The CDR3 bases are TGTGCCACCAGCAAGACCTGGGAAGGTCAGCCCCAGCATTTT. It is translated as CATSKTWEGQPQHF.

This chain links TRBV7-9 with TRBJ1-4; the D is unclear. The V gene's germline CDR1 is SEHNR and CDR2 FQNEAQ (reference sequence). V lost 8 bases, J lost 12 bases, and 10 bases lay in between. CDR3 length: 10 residues. The CDR3, as DNA: TGTGCCAGCCCCGAGGGAGAACTGTTTTTT. Its translation is CASPEGELFF.

This clonotype was detected a few times. The chain is built from TRBV4-2 and TRBJ2-7; D gene uncertain. V shed 0 bases and J shed 4 bases, with 10 bases lying between them. This CDR3 is 14 amino acids long. Looked up from germline, CDR1 is LGHNA and CDR2 is YNFKEQ. CDR3 nucleotides: TGTGCCAGCAGCCAAGATCCGGCGGTTTACGAGCAGTACTTC. Encoded protein: CASSQDPAVYEQYF.

This sequence joins TRBV5-1 and TRBJ2-3; 10 bases agree with TRBD2. The CDR3 runs 17 residues. The V segment lost 3 bases and the J segment 1 base; nucleotides outside the gene matches: 8. Germline V CDR1 and CDR2: SGHRS, YFSETQ. The CDR3 loop reads CASSWRWGTSGTDTQYF. CDR3 bases: TGCGCCAGCAGCTGGAGATGGGGGACTAGCGGCACAGATACGCAGTATTTT.

The gene calls are TRBV7-3 and TRBJ2-3; D not resolved. CDR3 length equals 15 residues. Per the germline V gene, CDR1 is SGHTA and CDR2 is FQGTGA. V shed 2 bases and J shed 1 base, with 10 bases lying between them. CDR3 loop: CASSLGQVRTDTQYF. CDR3 DNA sequence: TGTGCCAGCAGCTTAGGTCAGGTCCGCACAGATACGCAGTATTTT.

This clonotype was counted only a few times. This chain links TRBV9 with TRBJ2-5; D is unresolved. Germline V gene sequence: CDR1 SGDLS, CDR2 YYNGEE. This CDR3 contains 13 residues. Deletions cut 0 bases from V and 11 bases from J, with 14 bases between. The CDR3 loop is CASSVVEASEQYF. CDR3 nucleotides: TGTGCCAGCAGCGTAGTAGAGGCCAGTGAGCAGTACTTC.

V gene TRBV20-1 combines with J gene TRBJ2-7; a possible D gene is TRBD2 (6 bases). The V gene lost 5 bases and the J gene lost 7 bases, with 24 bases spanning the gap. Germline values: CDR1 DFQATT, CDR2 SNEGSKA (reference sequence). This CDR3 has 15 residues. Here the CDR3 DNA reads TGCAGTGCTTTACTAGCAGTGGGGAGGAGGAATGAGCAGTACTTC. Translated: CSALLAVGRRNEQYF.

The chain links TRBV12-3 or TRBV12-4 to TRBJ1-4; the D gene is possibly TRBD1 (5 bases). This CDR3 is 14 amino acids long. V was shortened by 6 bases and J by 8 bases, with 16 bases between the two germline ends. The CDR3 is CASRKDSSGEKLFF. The CDR3 nucleotides read TGTGCCAGCAGAAAGGACTCTTCAGGGGAAAAACTGTTTTTT.

This clonotype came up a few times. The rearrangement joins TRBV25-1 to TRBJ1-2, with TRBD1 matching over 7 bases. Trimming took 2 bases from V and 0 from J; bases not matched to a gene: 6. CDR1 is MGHDK and CDR2 is SYGVNS in the germline V gene. The CDR3 is 16 amino acids. The CDR3 DNA reads TGTGCCAGCAGTGAAATCGGACAGGAGGCTAACTATGGCTACACCTTC. As protein: CASSEIGQEANYGYTF.

This clonotype was seen more than once but under ten times. The chain recombines TRBV4-1 with TRBJ1-1; 10 bases map to TRBD1. The germline gives CDR1 MGHRA, CDR2 YSYEKL. The junction had 6 bases not matched to a gene; V was cut back by 0 bases and J by 11 bases. The CDR3 covers 14 residues. Written as DNA, the CDR3 is TGCGCCAGCAGCCAAGATGGAGGGACAGGGGAGGCTTTCTTT. Translation gives CASSQDGGTGEAFF.

V gene TRBV29-1 combines with J gene TRBJ1-2; 9 bases fit TRBD1. Germline assignment: CDR1 SQVTM and CDR2 ANQGSEA. With V trimmed by 6 bases and J by 7 bases, 6 bases remained unmatched. The CDR3 is 12 amino acids. CDR3 in amino acids: CSVGQGGLGYTF. Written as DNA, the CDR3 is TGCAGCGTGGGACAGGGAGGTCTTGGCTACACCTTC.